The 24 T cell receptor beta chains presented below share a single source sample, sequenced in a study of blood T cell repertoires in COVID-19. The protocol was immunoSEQ multiplex PCR, while the TCRdb copy is restricted to in-frame clones and leaves out a portion. The sample shows around 250,000 clones, 91% of them seen only once. What was sequenced was PBMCs or T cells enriched from blood (not recorded which). The receptors originated from a man aged 40-50 years who had been exposed to COVID-19.

CDR3 nucleotides: TGTGCCAGCAGCGACTTCACGTGGAGGGCCCCGCACGAGCAGTACTTC. This codes for CASSDFTWRAPHEQYF. The V gene is TRBV2, the J gene TRBJ2-7, with a possible D match to TRBD2 (6 bases). The V end lost 6 bases, the J end lost 5 bases, and 23 bases lay between the germline ends. CDR3 length equals 16 residues. Germline V CDR1 and CDR2: SNHLY, FYNNEI.

The chain has TRBV11-2 and TRBJ1-6; D not certain. V was shortened by 2 bases and J by 11 bases, with 16 bases between the two germline ends. Per germline, CDR1 SGHAT and CDR2 FQNNGV. This CDR3 comprises 15 residues. The chain's CDR3 is CASSLSGGVKPPLHF. As DNA, the CDR3 is TGTGCCAGCAGCTTATCAGGCGGGGTGAAGCCACCCCTCCACTTT.

J is TRBJ1-3 and V is TRBV7-3; D uncertain. Between the trimmed V and J ends, which lost 1 base and 0 bases, there was a span of 7 bases. The CDR3 runs to 15 residues. From germline, CDR1 is SGHTA and CDR2 FQGTGA. CDR3: CASSLNGNSGNTIYF. CDR3 DNA sequence: TGTGCCAGCAGCTTAAACGGGAACTCTGGAAACACCATATATTTT.

The chain has TRBV6-6 and TRBJ2-7; D is uncertain. V gave up 0 bases and J gave up 1 base, with 7 bases separating them. The CDR3 length is 14 residues. Germline V gene data show CDR1 as MNHNY and CDR2 as SVGAGI (reference sequence). The CDR3 DNA reads TGTGCCAGCAGTTACTCGTCTGTTTCCTACGAGCAGTACTTC. This encodes CASSYSSVSYEQYF.

The chain employs TRBV30 and TRBJ1-3; 7 bases are a match to TRBD1. Germline trimming cut 1 base from V and 4 bases from J; bases unmatched to any gene: 7. Germline-derived CDR1 and CDR2 are GTSNPN and SVGIG (reference sequence). The CDR3 is made up of 15 amino acids. This CDR3 reads CAWSGQGSTGNTIYF. The CDR3 nucleotides are TGTGCCTGGAGTGGACAGGGTTCGACGGGAAACACCATATATTTT. Variable domain in full (rest from reference TRBV30 and TRBJ1-3): SQTIHQWPATLVQPVGSPLSLECTVEGTSNPNLYWYRQAAGRGLQLLFYSVGIGQISSEVPQNLSASRPQDRQFILSSKKLLLSDSGFYLCAWSGQGSTGNTIYFGEGSWLTVV.

The count of this clone is one. The V gene is TRBV10-1, the J gene TRBJ2-1; a possible D gene is TRBD2 (7 bases). CDR1 and CDR2 from the germline V gene are WNHNN and SYGVQD (reference sequence). V dropped 0 bases and J dropped 12 bases, with 12 bases sitting between them. CDR3 length: 13 amino acids. CDR3 sequence: CASSESTGGWQFF. The CDR3, as DNA: TGCGCCAGCAGTGAGTCTACGGGGGGCTGGCAGTTCTTC.

This clone was seen once. The chain recombines TRBV5-1 with TRBJ2-3; 8 bases are a match to TRBD1. This CDR3 contains 14 residues. Germline trimming cut 4 bases from V and 3 bases from J; bases unmatched to any gene: 4. From germline, CDR1 is SGHRS and CDR2 YFSETQ. The DNA of the CDR3 is TGCGCCAGCAGCCCAGGGGGCCGGACAGATACGCAGTATTTT. This codes for CASSPGGRTDTQYF. Together with reference TRBV5-1 and TRBJ2-3, the CDR3 gives the full variable domain: KAGVTQTPRYLIKTRGQQVTLSCSPISGHRSVSWYQQTPGQGLQFLFEYFSETQRNKGNFPGRFSGRQFSNSRSEMNVSTLELGDSALYLCASSPGGRTDTQYFGPGTRLTVL.

This clone was found once. V is TRBV4-2 and J is TRBJ2-3; 7 bases line up with TRBD2. V was pared by 0 bases and J by 0 bases, with 9 bases of the junction left unmatched. CDR1 and CDR2 (germline): LGHNA, YNFKEQ. The CDR3 sequence is 18 residues long. CDR3 sequence reads: CASSQDGLAASSTDTQYF. The CDR3 DNA is TGTGCCAGCAGCCAAGATGGGCTAGCGGCCTCTAGCACAGATACGCAGTATTTT.

J is TRBJ2-7 and V is TRBV5-1, with D possibly matching TRBD1 (5 bases). The CDR3 contains 13 residues. CDR1 SGHRS and CDR2 YFSETQ come from the germline V gene. The V end lost 0 bases, the J end lost 6 bases, and 10 bases lay between the germline ends. The CDR3 DNA follows: TGCGCCAGCAGCTTGGAGGGGATAAGCGAGCAGTACTTC. Protein product: CASSLEGISEQYF.

V usage is TRBV10-1 and J usage is TRBJ2-5; 8 nucleotides line up with TRBD1. The J segment lost 2 bases and the V segment lost 5 bases, leaving 1 base of the junction unmatched. The CDR3 length is 13 residues. Germline V gene sequence: CDR1 WNHNN, CDR2 SYGVQD (reference sequence). CDR3 region: CASSRDRQETQYF. Here the CDR3 DNA reads TGCGCCAGCAGTAGGGACAGGCAAGAGACCCAGTACTTC.

The rearrangement uses TRBV29-1 and TRBJ2-1; 8 bases fit TRBD1. V gave up 6 bases and J gave up 8 bases; unmatched junction bases: 6. The CDR3 length is 12 residues. CDR1 and CDR2 from the germline V gene are SQVTM and ANQGSEA. Here the CDR3 DNA reads TGCAGCGTCTTCGACAGGGGCGATGAGCAGTTCTTC. Its translation: CSVFDRGDEQFF.

The CDR3 DNA sequence: TGTGCCAGCAGCTTAGGAGGCTCGGAGACCCAGTACTTC. This gives the protein CASSLGGSETQYF. V and J are TRBV11-2 and TRBJ2-5; the D is unclear. V dropped 1 base and J dropped 5 bases, with 8 bases sitting between them. Germline V gene data show CDR1 as SGHAT and CDR2 as FQNNGV. The CDR3 spans 13 residues. Drawing the rest from reference TRBV11-2 and TRBJ2-5, the complete variable domain is EAGVAQSPRYKIIEKRQSVAFWCNPISGHATLYWYQQILGQGPKLLIQFQNNGVVDDSQLPKDRFSAERLKGVDSTLKIQPAKLEDSAVYLCASSLGGSETQYFGPGTRLLVL.

The chain recombines TRBV6-5 with TRBJ2-2; tentatively, D is TRBD2 (6 bases). Germline CDR1 reads MNHEY; CDR2 reads SVGAGI. The V end was cut by 6 bases, the J end by 1 base, with 12 bases between. This CDR3 region has 15 residues. The DNA of the CDR3 is TGTGCCAGCAGCCACAGGCGGGAGAACACCGGGGAGCTGTTTTTT. Protein: CASSHRRENTGELFF.

V is TRBV7-9 and J is TRBJ2-7, with no clear D. Trimming stripped 1 base from V and 5 bases from J, with 12 bases between. Germline V CDR1 and CDR2: SEHNR, FQNEAQ (reference sequence). The CDR3 runs 14 residues. CDR3 sequence: CASSLGNEYDEQYF. CDR3 DNA sequence: TGTGCCAGCAGCTTAGGCAATGAGTACGACGAGCAGTACTTC. Combining the CDR3 with reference TRBV7-9 and TRBJ2-7 gives the whole variable domain DTGVSQNPRHKITKRGQNVTFRCDPISEHNRLYWYRQTLGQGPEFLTYFQNEAQLEKSRLLSDRFSAERPKGSFSTLEIQRTEQGDSAMYLCASSLGNEYDEQYFGPGTRLTVT.

The chain is built from TRBV6-1 and TRBJ2-7, with D hard to call. This CDR3 has 13 residues. The V end was cut by 3 bases, the J end by 1 base, with 7 bases between. CDR1 is MNHNS, CDR2 SASEGT, per germline. The CDR3 sequence is CASSDRLSYEQYF. CDR3 sequence (DNA): TGTGCCAGCAGTGACAGGCTTTCCTACGAGCAGTACTTC.

This clone was recorded only once. J is TRBJ1-4 and V is TRBV3-1 (or the pseudogene TRBV3-2); D is unresolved. The V and J ends lost 3 bases and 5 bases respectively, with 10 bases between them. Germline CDR1 and CDR2: LGHDT and YNNKEL (reference sequence). The CDR3 loop spans 14 amino acids. The DNA for the CDR3 is TGTGCCAGCAGCCAGGATCGCAGGAATGAAAAACTGTTTTTT. This sequence encodes CASSQDRRNEKLFF.

This chain links TRBV28 with TRBJ1-4; D perhaps matches TRBD1 (6 bases). The germline CDR1 and CDR2 sequences are MDHEN and SYDVKM. With 5 bases removed from V and 7 bases from J, the gap between germline ends came to 14 bases. CDR3 length equals 14 residues. The CDR3 coding sequence is TGTGCCAGCAGTCCCTGGGGGCTAAGTGAAAAACTGTTTTTT. Translation: CASSPWGLSEKLFF. The full variable domain, completed using reference TRBV28 and TRBJ1-4, is DVKVTQSSRYLVKRTGEKVFLECVQDMDHENMFWYRQDPGLGLRLIYFSYDVKMKEKGDIPEGYSVSREKKERFSLILESASTNQTSMYLCASSPWGLSEKLFFGSGTQLSVL.

The chain uses TRBV7-8 and TRBJ2-5; TRBD2 aligns across 14 bases. V shed 5 bases and J 4 bases; nucleotides not matched to a gene: 6. CDR1 and CDR2 (germline): SGHVS, FQNEAQ. The CDR3 is 16 amino acids. CDR3 loop: CASSGRTSGRLETQYF. The CDR3 nucleotides are TGTGCCAGCAGCGGGCGGACTAGCGGGAGGTTAGAGACCCAGTACTTC.

This clone appeared a few times. The rearrangement uses TRBV5-1 and TRBJ2-7; TRBD1 might be the D (5 bases). Trimming left V 0 bases short and J 2 bases short, with 6 bases between. Germline values: CDR1 SGHRS, CDR2 YFSETQ. This CDR3 has 13 residues. The CDR3 coding sequence is TGCGCCAGCAGCTTGGAACAGGCCTACGAGCAGTACTTC. Amino acids: CASSLEQAYEQYF.

The chain uses TRBV14 and TRBJ2-2; the D gene is possibly TRBD2 (5 bases). This CDR3 region has 14 residues. V lost 8 bases, J lost 7 bases, and 17 bases lay in between. Germline V gene sequence: CDR1 SGHDN, CDR2 FVKESK. The CDR3, as DNA: TGTGCCAGCCGAGCCGGTGGGAGTGGCGGGGAGCTGTTTTTT. Translation gives CASRAGGSGGELFF.

As DNA, the CDR3 is TGTGCCAGCAGCCAAAACCAGGGGAACACCGGGGAGCTGTTTTTT. The encoded protein is CASSQNQGNTGELFF. The V and J genes are TRBV3-1 (or the pseudogene TRBV3-2) and TRBJ2-2; a possible D gene is TRBD1 (5 bases). CDR3 length equals 15 residues. The germline V and J ends were trimmed by 2 bases and 1 base, with 8 bases remaining between them. The germline CDR1 and CDR2 sequences are LGHDT and YNNKEL (reference sequence).

The genes are TRBV18 and TRBJ2-4, with 10 bases identical to TRBD1. The CDR3 covers 18 residues. V shed 3 bases and J 1 base; nucleotides not matched to a gene: 9. Germline lookup yields CDR1 KGHSH and CDR2 LQKENI. DNA for the CDR3: TGTGCCAGCTCACCGGGCAATGACAGGGGGCGGGCCAAAAACATTCAGTACTTC. Its translation is CASSPGNDRGRAKNIQYF.

This chain uses TRBV3-1 (or the pseudogene TRBV3-2) with TRBJ2-5; D might be TRBD1 (5 bases). Trimming shortened V by 1 base and J by 4 bases, and 10 bases separated the two germline ends. CDR1 and CDR2 (germline): LGHDT, YNNKEL (reference sequence). This CDR3 has 14 amino acids. The CDR3 bases are TGTGCCAGCAGCCAAGGCAGGGCGGTAGAGACCCAGTACTTC. Residues: CASSQGRAVETQYF.

The chain uses TRBV6-2 or TRBV6-3 and TRBJ2-7; D is uncertain. Trimming took 4 bases from V and 5 from J, leaving 15 bases between them. CDR3 length equals 14 residues. Germline assignment: CDR1 MNHEY and CDR2 SVGEGT. The CDR3 loop reads CASSSLVSIDEQYF. CDR3 nucleotide sequence: TGTGCCAGCAGTTCCCTAGTGTCTATCGACGAGCAGTACTTC.